This entry lists 21 T cell receptor beta chains sequenced from one sample in a study of T cells in Graves' hyperthyroidism and ophthalmopathy. RNA transcripts served as the template for amplifying TCR beta CDR3 regions. In the first-round RT-PCR of the TCR CDR3, the HTBI primer set was used. TCRdb analysed the multiplex PCR reads with MiXCR anew, one entry per CDR3 protein. Of approximately 640,000 distinct CDR3 sequences listed, about 45% were seen once; the top ten hold roughly 6.5%. Source material: peripheral blood or thyroid tissue (not recorded which). These receptors came from an adult man with Graves' disease, either hyperthyroidism or ophthalmopathy (not recorded which).

V and J are TRBV7-9 and TRBJ2-7, with 9 bases matching TRBD1. This CDR3 contains 16 residues. With 6 bases clipped from V and 1 base from J, the junction kept 10 bases outside the gene matches. Germline V gene lookup returns CDR1 SEHNR and CDR2 FQNEAQ (reference sequence). CDR3 in amino acids: CASRTSPGQGSYEQYF. The CDR3 bases are TGTGCCAGCAGGACCTCACCGGGACAGGGATCCTACGAGCAGTACTTC.

This clonotype occurred many times. This chain links TRBV7-2 with TRBJ1-1; D uncertain. Germline V gives CDR1 SGHTA, CDR2 FQGNSA. This CDR3 has 13 residues. V lost 2 bases to trimming and J lost 3 bases, with 7 bases between them. The CDR3 region is CASSLLSDTEAFF. The CDR3, as DNA: TGTGCCAGCAGCTTATTAAGTGACACTGAAGCTTTCTTT.

The sample holds a few counts of this clonotype. The DNA of the CDR3 is TGTGCCACCCGAACCCCAGGGGGCGAAAACACCATATATTTT. This codes for CATRTPGGENTIYF. The chain has TRBV6-1 and TRBJ1-3; 8 positions match TRBD1. The V gene's germline CDR1 is MNHNS and CDR2 SASEGT. The ends lost 10 bases at V and 6 bases at J; junction bases unmatched: 11. This CDR3 comprises 14 residues.

This rearrangement joins TRBV4-2 to TRBJ2-7; D gene uncertain. Germline values: CDR1 LGHNA, CDR2 YNFKEQ. CDR3 length: 12 amino acids. Trimming stripped 3 bases from V and 6 bases from J, with 9 bases between. As DNA, the CDR3 is TGTGCCAGCAGCCAGCCGACGAGCGAGCAGTACTTC. Its protein is CASSQPTSEQYF.

Only a few counts were recorded for this clonotype. The chain joins TRBV20-1 to TRBJ2-7, with 13 bases that match TRBD2. The CDR3 is made up of 16 amino acids. Germline CDR1 is DFQATT and CDR2 is SNEGSKA (reference sequence). J lost 3 bases, V lost 0 bases, and 5 bases had no gene match. CDR3 DNA: TGCAGTGCTAGAGATCCCGGACTAGCGGGAGACTACGAGCAGTACTTC. This codes for CSARDPGLAGDYEQYF.

This clonotype was recorded many times. One junction end does not reproduce the germline sequence, and a read error may be involved. This chain uses TRBV10-3 with TRBJ2-5, with D perhaps being TRBD1 or TRBD2 (5 bases each). The germline CDR1 and CDR2 sequences are ENHRY and SYGVKD. There are 12 residues in the CDR3. The CDR3 sequence is CAISEPGTAVSF. CDR3 DNA: TGTGCCATCAGTGAGCCAGGGACGGCCGTTTCCTTC.

To note about this clonotype: At one end, the junction sequence differs from germline, possibly due to a read error. The chain links TRBV20-1 to TRBJ1-4; weak D call: TRBD1 (6 bases). This CDR3 is 13 amino acids long. Germline CDR1 and CDR2: DFQATT and SNEGSKA (reference sequence). CDR3 bases: TGCAGTGCTGGAGAACAGGGTTATGAAAAACTGTTTTTT. Encoded protein: CSAGEQGYEKLFF.

This clonotype was observed a handful of times. The rearrangement links TRBV7-9 to TRBJ2-7; the D gene could be TRBD1 or TRBD2 (5 bases each). The V end was cut by 3 bases, the J end by 1 base, with 13 bases between. There are 15 residues in the CDR3. Germline assignment: CDR1 SEHNR and CDR2 FQNEAQ (reference sequence). Written as DNA, the CDR3 is TGTGCCAGCAGCTTGGGAGAAGGGGTGTCCTACGAGCAGTACTTC. Translating it yields CASSLGEGVSYEQYF.

This clonotype was seen only a few times. This chain links TRBV7-6 with TRBJ2-7; 12 bases are shared with TRBD2. Germline-derived CDR1 and CDR2 are SGHVS and FNYEAQ. The CDR3 is 17 amino acids. V shed 4 bases, J shed 10 bases, and the junction held 17 bases outside the gene matches. DNA of the CDR3: TGTGCCAGCAGCTGCTGGACTAGCGGGAAATCTTTACGGTGTCAGTACTTC. This gives the protein CASSCWTSGKSLRCQYF.

The chain employs TRBV24-1 and TRBJ2-2; the match to TRBD1 covers 8 bases. Germline CDR1 and CDR2: KGHDR and SFDVKD. The junction had 5 bases not matched to a gene; V was cut back by 4 bases and J by 2 bases. The length of the CDR3 is 16 residues. CDR3 nucleotide sequence: TGTGCCACCAGTGACCCGACAGGGGCAAACACCGGGGAGCTGTTTTTT. Protein: CATSDPTGANTGELFF.

For the CDR3, the DNA is TGCAGTGCTACCTCCCTAGCGGGGGAGACCCAGTACTTC. Amino acid sequence: CSATSLAGETQYF. V gene TRBV20-1 combines with J gene TRBJ2-5; 9 bases are shared with TRBD2. CDR1 is DFQATT, CDR2 SNEGSKA, per germline (reference sequence). The J segment lost 5 bases and the V segment lost 4 bases, leaving 5 bases of the junction unmatched. The CDR3 is 13 residues long.

As for this clonotype: At one end, the junction sequence differs from germline, possibly due to a read error. This chain uses TRBV15 with TRBJ1-1; D may be TRBD1 (6 bases). CDR3 length: 13 residues. CDR1 is LNHNV and CDR2 is YYDKDF in the germline V gene (reference sequence). The DNA for the CDR3 is TGTACCACCAGCAGAGGGGGGGTCAGTGAAGCTTTCTTT. As protein: CTTSRGGVSEAFF.

The chain uses TRBV7-6 and TRBJ2-5, with a possible D match to TRBD1 (6 bases). Germline-derived CDR1 and CDR2 are SGHVS and FNYEAQ. The CDR3 spans 15 residues. Trimming left V 5 bases short and J 9 bases short, with 22 bases between. DNA of the CDR3: TGTGCCAGCAGCCGTTTGACAGGAGTCAATCAGCCCCAGTACTTC. As protein: CASSRLTGVNQPQYF.

This clonotype occurred many times. The chain combines TRBV2 with TRBJ1-5, with D unclear. The CDR3 is 14 residues long. V dropped 0 bases and J dropped 5 bases, with 8 bases sitting between them. Germline V CDR1 and CDR2: SNHLY, FYNNEI. The CDR3 here is CASSEASRYQPQHF. The CDR3 DNA reads as TGTGCCAGCAGTGAAGCGAGCAGATATCAGCCCCAGCATTTT.

V gene TRBV2 combines with J gene TRBJ1-1; maybe TRBD1 (5 bases). Trimming took 6 bases from V and 1 from J, leaving 12 bases between them. The CDR3 spans 14 residues. Germline V gene lookup returns CDR1 SNHLY and CDR2 FYNNEI. The CDR3 sequence is CASSDRQPNTEAFF. The CDR3 region has the DNA TGTGCCAGCAGCGACAGACAGCCGAACACTGAAGCTTTCTTT.

About this clonotype itself: Its ends do not fully match the called genes, so a read error is possible. The genes are TRBV7-1 and TRBJ2-7; D might be TRBD2 (6 bases). TRBV7-1 is an ORF, with its function uncertain. The CDR3 extends over 13 amino acids. CDR3 protein: CASSISGPYGQYF. The CDR3 coding sequence is TGTGCCAGCAGCATCAGCGGGCCCTACGGGCAGTACTTC.

About this clonotype: A much larger clone lies a single base off, so this may be a read error. The J gene is TRBJ1-1, the V gene TRBV2; the D gene is possibly TRBD1 (6 bases). The CDR3 is 14 amino acids. Germline V gives CDR1 SNHLY, CDR2 FYNNEI. The V end was cut by 6 bases, the J end by 2 bases, with 13 bases between. CDR3 bases: TGTGCCAGCAGGGGGGCCGAGACAAACACTGAAGCTTTCTTT. This translates into CASRGAETNTEAFF.

CDR3 in DNA: TGTGCCAGCCAGGGAAATTCACCCCTCCACTTT. This sequence encodes CASQGNSPLHF. The V call is TRBV6-1, the J call TRBJ1-6, with a weak D call TRBD1 (5 bases). This CDR3 region has 11 residues. The V end lost 8 bases, the J end lost 7 bases, and 6 bases lay between the germline ends. Per the germline V gene, CDR1 is MNHNS and CDR2 is SASEGT.

The table lists this clonotype with many counts. The CDR3 is CSVREAGGAYEQYF. CDR3 nucleotides: TGCAGTGTCAGGGAGGCAGGGGGTGCCTACGAGCAGTACTTC. The gene calls are TRBV20-1 and TRBJ2-7, with D maybe TRBD1 (7 bases). This CDR3 has 14 amino acids. Trimming took 7 bases from V and 2 from J, leaving 18 bases between them. CDR1 and CDR2 (germline): DFQATT, SNEGSKA (reference sequence).

The rearrangement uses TRBV7-3 and TRBJ1-1; 7 nucleotides line up with TRBD1. J was trimmed by 0 bases and V by 6 bases; bases with no gene match: 10. CDR1 SGHTA and CDR2 FQGTGA come from the germline V gene. This CDR3 contains 16 residues. Here the CDR3 reads CASSAATGPVNTEAFF. The CDR3 coding sequence is TGTGCCAGCAGTGCTGCGACAGGGCCCGTGAACACTGAAGCTTTCTTT.

This clonotype appeared a few times. The chain recombines TRBV9 with TRBJ1-2; no reliable D call. The CDR3 length is 17 residues. Germline CDR1 and CDR2: SGDLS and YYNGEE. Trimming pared 0 bases from V and 3 bases from J, leaving 18 bases between. DNA for the CDR3: TGTGCCAGCAGCGTAGCTAGTACCCTTAACGACTACTATGGCTACACCTTC. Its protein is CASSVASTLNDYYGYTF.